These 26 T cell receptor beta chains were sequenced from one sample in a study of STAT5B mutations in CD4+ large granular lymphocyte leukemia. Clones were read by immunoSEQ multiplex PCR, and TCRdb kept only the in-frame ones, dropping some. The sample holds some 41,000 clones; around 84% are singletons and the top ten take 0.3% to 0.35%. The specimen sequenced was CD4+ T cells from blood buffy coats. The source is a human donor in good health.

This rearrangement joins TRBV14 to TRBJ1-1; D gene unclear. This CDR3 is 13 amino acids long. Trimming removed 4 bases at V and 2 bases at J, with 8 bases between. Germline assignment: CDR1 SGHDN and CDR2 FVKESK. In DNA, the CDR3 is TGTGCCAGCAGCCTGACCAGAAACACTGAAGCTTTCTTT. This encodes CASSLTRNTEAFF.

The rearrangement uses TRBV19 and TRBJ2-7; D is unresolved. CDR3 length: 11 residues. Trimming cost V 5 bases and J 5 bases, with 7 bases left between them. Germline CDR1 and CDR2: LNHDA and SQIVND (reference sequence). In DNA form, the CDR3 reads TGTGCCAGTAGTCCCCGGAACGAGCAGTACTTC. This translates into CASSPRNEQYF. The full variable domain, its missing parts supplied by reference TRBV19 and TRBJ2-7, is DGGITQSPKYLFRKEGQNVTLSCEQNLNHDAMYWYRQDPGQGLRLIYYSQIVNDFQKGDIAEGYSVSREKKESFPLTVTSAQKNPTAFYLCASSPRNEQYFGPGTRLTVT.

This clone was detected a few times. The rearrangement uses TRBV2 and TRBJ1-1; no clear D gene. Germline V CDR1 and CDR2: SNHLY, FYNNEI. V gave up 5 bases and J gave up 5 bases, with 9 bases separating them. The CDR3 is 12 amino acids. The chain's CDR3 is CASSPRVTEAFF. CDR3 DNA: TGTGCCAGCAGTCCTAGGGTAACTGAAGCTTTCTTT.

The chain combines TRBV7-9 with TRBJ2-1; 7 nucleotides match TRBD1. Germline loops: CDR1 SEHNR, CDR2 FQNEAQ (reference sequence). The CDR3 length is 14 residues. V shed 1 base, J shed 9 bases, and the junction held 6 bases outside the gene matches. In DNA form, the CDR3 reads TGTGCCAGCAGCTTAGTGGGACAGTCATTTGAGCAGTTCTTC. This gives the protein CASSLVGQSFEQFF.

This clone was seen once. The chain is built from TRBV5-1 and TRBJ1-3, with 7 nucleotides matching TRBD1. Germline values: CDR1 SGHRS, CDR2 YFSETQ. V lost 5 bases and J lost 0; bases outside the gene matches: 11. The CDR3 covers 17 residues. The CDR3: CASSLGGQFNSGNTIYF. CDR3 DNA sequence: TGCGCCAGCAGTCTGGGGGGACAGTTCAACTCTGGAAACACCATATATTTT.

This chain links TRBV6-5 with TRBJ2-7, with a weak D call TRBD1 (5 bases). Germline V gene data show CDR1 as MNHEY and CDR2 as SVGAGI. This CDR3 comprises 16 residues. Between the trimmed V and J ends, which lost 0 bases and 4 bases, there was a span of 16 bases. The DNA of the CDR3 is TGTGCCAGCAGTTACTCGGGGCAGGGAAAAGGTTACGAGCAGTACTTC. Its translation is CASSYSGQGKGYEQYF.

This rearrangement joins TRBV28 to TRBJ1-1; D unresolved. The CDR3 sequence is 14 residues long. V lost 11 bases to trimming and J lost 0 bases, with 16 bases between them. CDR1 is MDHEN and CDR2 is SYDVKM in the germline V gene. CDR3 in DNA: TGTGCCGGAAAAAGAGAGCGGATGAACACTGAAGCTTTCTTT. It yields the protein CAGKRERMNTEAFF. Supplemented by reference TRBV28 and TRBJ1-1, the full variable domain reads DVKVTQSSRYLVKRTGEKVFLECVQDMDHENMFWYRQDPGLGLRLIYFSYDVKMKEKGDIPEGYSVSREKKERFSLILESASTNQTSMYLCAGKRERMNTEAFFGQGTRLTVV.

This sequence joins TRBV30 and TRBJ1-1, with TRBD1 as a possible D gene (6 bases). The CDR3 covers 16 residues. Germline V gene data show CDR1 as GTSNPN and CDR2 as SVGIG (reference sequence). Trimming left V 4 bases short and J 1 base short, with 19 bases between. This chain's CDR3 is CAWIRDTKKGNTEAFF. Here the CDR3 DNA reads TGTGCCTGGATCCGGGACACTAAGAAGGGGAACACTGAAGCTTTCTTT.

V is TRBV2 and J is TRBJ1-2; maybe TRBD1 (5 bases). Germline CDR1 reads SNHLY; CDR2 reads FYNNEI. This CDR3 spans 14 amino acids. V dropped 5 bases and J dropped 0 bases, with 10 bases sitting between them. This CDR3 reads CASSRDRANYGYTF. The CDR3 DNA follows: TGTGCCAGCAGTCGTGACAGAGCTAACTATGGCTACACCTTC.

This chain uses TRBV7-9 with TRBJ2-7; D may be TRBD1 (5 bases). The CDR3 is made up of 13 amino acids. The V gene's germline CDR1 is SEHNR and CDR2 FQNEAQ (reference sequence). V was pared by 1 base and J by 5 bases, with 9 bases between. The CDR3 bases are TGTGCCAGCAGCTTAGATTCAGGGAACGAGCAGTACTTC. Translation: CASSLDSGNEQYF.

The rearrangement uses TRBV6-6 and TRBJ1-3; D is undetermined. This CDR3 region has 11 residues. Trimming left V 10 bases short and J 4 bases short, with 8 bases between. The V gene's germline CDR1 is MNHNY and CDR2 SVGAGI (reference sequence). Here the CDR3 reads CAIGNGNTIYF. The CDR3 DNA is TGTGCCATCGGAAACGGAAACACCATATATTTT.

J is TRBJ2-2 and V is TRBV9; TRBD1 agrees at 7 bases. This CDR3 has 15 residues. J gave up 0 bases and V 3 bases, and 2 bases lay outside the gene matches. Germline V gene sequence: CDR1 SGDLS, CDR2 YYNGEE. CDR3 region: CASSAGTANTGELFF. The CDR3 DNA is TGTGCCAGCAGCGCGGGGACAGCGAACACCGGGGAGCTGTTTTTT.

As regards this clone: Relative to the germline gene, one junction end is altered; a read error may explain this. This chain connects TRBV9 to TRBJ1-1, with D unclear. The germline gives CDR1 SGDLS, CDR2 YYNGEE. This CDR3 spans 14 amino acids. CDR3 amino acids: CTSSVVDPGTEAFF. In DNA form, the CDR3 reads TGTACCAGCAGCGTAGTAGATCCTGGCACTGAAGCTTTCTTT. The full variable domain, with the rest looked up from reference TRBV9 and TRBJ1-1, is DSGVTQTPKHLITATGQRVTLRCSPRSGDLSVYWYQQSLDQGLQFLIQYYNGEERAKGNILERFSAQQFPDLHSELNLSSLELGDSALYFCTSSVVDPGTEAFFGQGTRLTVV.

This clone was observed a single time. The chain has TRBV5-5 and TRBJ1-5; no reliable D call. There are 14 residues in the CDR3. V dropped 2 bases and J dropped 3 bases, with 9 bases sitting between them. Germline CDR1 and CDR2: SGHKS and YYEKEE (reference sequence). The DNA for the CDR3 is TGTGCCAGCAGCTTTCAGGAGGCCAATCAGCCCCAGCATTTT. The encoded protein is CASSFQEANQPQHF.

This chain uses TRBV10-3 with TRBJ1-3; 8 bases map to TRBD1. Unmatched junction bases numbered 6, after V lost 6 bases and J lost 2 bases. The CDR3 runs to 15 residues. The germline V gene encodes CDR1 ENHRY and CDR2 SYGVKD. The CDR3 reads CAIRNQGAPGNTIYF. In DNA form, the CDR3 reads TGTGCCATCAGAAACCAGGGGGCACCTGGAAACACCATATATTTT.

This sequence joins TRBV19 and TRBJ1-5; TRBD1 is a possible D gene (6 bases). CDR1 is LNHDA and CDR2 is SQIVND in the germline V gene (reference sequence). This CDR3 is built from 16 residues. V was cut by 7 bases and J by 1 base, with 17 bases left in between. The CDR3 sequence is CASKGRGAQSNQPQHF. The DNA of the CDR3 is TGTGCCAGTAAGGGACGGGGGGCGCAGAGCAATCAGCCCCAGCATTTT.

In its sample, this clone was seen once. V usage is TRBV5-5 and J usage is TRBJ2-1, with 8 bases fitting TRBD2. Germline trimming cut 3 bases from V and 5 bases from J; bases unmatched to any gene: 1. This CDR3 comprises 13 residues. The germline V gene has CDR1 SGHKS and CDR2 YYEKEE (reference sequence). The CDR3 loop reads CASSWTSNNEQFF. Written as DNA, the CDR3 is TGTGCCAGCAGCTGGACTAGCAACAATGAGCAGTTCTTC.

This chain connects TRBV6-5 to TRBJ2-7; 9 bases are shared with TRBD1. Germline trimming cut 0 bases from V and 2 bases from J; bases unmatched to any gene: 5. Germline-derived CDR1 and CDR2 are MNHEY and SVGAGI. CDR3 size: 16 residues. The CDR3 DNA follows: TGTGCCAGCAGTTACTCGATCGGGACAGGGCCCTACGAGCAGTACTTC. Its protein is CASSYSIGTGPYEQYF.

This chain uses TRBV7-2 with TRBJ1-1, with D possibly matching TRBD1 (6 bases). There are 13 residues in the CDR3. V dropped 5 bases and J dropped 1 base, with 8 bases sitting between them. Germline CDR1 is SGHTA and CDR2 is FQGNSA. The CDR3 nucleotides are TGTGCCAGCAGCCGGGACAAGAACACTGAAGCTTTCTTT. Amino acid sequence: CASSRDKNTEAFF. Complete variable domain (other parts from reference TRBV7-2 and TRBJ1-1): GAGVSQSPSNKVTEKGKDVELRCDPISGHTALYWYRQSLGQGLEFLIYFQGNSAPDKSGLPSDRFSAERTGGSVSTLTIQRTQQEDSAVYLCASSRDKNTEAFFGQGTRLTVV.

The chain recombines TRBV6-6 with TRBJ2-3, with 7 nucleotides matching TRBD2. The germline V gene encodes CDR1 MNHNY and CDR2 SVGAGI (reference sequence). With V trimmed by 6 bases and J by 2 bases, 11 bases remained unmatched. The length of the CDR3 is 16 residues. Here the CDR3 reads CASSSPTSKYTDTQYF. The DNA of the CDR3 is TGTGCCAGCAGCTCGCCGACTAGCAAGTACACAGATACGCAGTATTTT.

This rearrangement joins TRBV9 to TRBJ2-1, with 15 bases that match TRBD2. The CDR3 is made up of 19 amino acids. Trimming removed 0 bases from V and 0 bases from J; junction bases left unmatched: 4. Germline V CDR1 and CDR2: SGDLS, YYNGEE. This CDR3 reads CASSVEGLAGGFSYNEQFF. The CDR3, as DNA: TGTGCCAGCAGCGTAGAGGGACTAGCGGGAGGATTCTCCTACAATGAGCAGTTCTTC.

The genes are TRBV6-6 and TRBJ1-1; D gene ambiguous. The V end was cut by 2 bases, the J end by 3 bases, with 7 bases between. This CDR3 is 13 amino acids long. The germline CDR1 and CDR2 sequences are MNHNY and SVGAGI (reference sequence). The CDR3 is CASSYGGDTEAFF. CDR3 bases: TGTGCCAGCAGTTACGGCGGGGACACTGAAGCTTTCTTT.

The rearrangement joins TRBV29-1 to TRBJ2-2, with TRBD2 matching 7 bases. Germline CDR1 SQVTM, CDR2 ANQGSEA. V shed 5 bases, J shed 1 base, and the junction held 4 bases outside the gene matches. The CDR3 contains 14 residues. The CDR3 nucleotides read TGCAGCGTTAGCCCTAGCGGGAACACCGGGGAGCTGTTTTTT. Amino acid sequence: CSVSPSGNTGELFF.

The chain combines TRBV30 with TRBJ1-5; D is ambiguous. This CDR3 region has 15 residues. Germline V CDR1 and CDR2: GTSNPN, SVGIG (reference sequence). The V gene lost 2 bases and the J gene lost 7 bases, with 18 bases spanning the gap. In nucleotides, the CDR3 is TGTGCCTGGAGTTCGAAAATAGGATTGGACCAGCCCCAGCATTTT. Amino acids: CAWSSKIGLDQPQHF.

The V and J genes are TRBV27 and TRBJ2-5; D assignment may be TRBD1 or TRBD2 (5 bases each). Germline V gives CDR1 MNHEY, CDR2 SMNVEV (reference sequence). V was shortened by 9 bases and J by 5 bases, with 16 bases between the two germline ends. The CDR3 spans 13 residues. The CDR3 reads CASGRPGRETQYF. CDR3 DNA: TGTGCCAGTGGGCGCCCGGGGCGGGAGACCCAGTACTTC.

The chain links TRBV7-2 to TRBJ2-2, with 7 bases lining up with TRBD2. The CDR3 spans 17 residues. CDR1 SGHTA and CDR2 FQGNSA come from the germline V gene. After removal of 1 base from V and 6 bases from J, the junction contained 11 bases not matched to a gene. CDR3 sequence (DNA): TGTGCCAGCAGCTTAGTGCAGGGAGGGTCTAAACCCGGGGAGCTGTTTTTT. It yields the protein CASSLVQGGSKPGELFF. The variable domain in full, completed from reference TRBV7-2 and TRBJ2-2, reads GAGVSQSPSNKVTEKGKDVELRCDPISGHTALYWYRQSLGQGLEFLIYFQGNSAPDKSGLPSDRFSAERTGGSVSTLTIQRTQQEDSAVYLCASSLVQGGSKPGELFFGEGSRLTVL.